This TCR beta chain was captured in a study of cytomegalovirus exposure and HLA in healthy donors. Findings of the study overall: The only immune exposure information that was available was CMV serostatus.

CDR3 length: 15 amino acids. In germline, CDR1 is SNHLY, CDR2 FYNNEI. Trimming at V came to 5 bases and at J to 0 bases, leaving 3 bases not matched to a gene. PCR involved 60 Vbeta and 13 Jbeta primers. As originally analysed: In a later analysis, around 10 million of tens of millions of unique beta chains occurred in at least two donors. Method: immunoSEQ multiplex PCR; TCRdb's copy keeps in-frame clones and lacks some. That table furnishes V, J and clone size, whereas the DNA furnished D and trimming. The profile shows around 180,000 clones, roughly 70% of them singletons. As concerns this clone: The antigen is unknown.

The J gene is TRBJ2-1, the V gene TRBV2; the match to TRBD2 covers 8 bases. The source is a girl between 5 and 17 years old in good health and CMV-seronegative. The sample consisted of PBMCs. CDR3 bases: TGTGCCAGCAGTCGCGGGGGGTCCTCCTACAATGAGCAGTTCTTC. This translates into CASSRGGSSYNEQFF. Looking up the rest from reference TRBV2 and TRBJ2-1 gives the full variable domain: EPEVTQTPSHQVTQMGQEVILRCVPISNHLYFYWYRQILGQKVEFLVSFYNNEISEKSEIFDDQFSVERPDGSNFTLKIRSTKLEDSAMYFCASSRGGSSYNEQFFGPGTRLTVL.